The text below deals with one TCR beta chain. The junction and the germline gene differ at one end; a read error may be behind it. The source of the sample is a study of T cell changes during pregnancy in multiple sclerosis. Germline V gene sequence: CDR1 SGHNT, CDR2 YYREEE (reference sequence). This CDR3 comprises 16 residues. This table comes from immunoSEQ multiplex PCR, and its TCRdb copy is limited to in-frame clones, with some not included. The table has roughly 100,000 clones, around 92% seen once. This chain joins TRBV5-4 and TRBJ1-2; 9 bases are shared with TRBD1. The TCR originated in a female donor with multiple sclerosis, enrolled in a pregnancy study. Sequencing used peripheral blood, obtained after pregnancy. The CDR3 loop is CASSLSAGQGNFGYTF. Here the CDR3 DNA reads TGTGCCAGCAGCTTGTCGGCGGGACAGGGAAACTTTGGCTACACCTTC. The entire variable domain, with the rest obtained from reference TRBV5-4 and TRBJ1-2, is as follows: ETGVTQSPTHLIKTRGQQVTLRCSSQSGHNTVSWYQQALGQGPQFIFQYYREEENGRGNFPPRFSGLQFPNYSSELNVNALELDDSALYLCASSLSAGQGNFGYTFGSGTRLTVV.